This record concerns one TCR beta chain sequence. Its antigen is unidentified. With 60 Vbeta and 13 Jbeta primers, the PCR was carried out. Original handling: A later analysis counted around 80 million unique TCR beta chains, around 10 million shared. The method was immunoSEQ multiplex PCR; TCRdb's version includes in-frame clones alone and lacks a portion of them. V and J calls and clone size follow that table, whereas D and trimming were derived from the DNA. Among around 180,000 clones, almost 85% were seen once, and the ten largest hold around 0.26%. The sample originates from a study of cytomegalovirus exposure and HLA in healthy donors. Study conclusions and caveats: Reported performance of the classifier showed diagnosis of cytomegalovirus status with high specificity and sensitivity.

V gave up 7 bases and J gave up 9 bases, with 22 bases separating them. Germline CDR1 reads SGHVS; CDR2 reads FNYEAQ. CDR3 length equals 15 residues. This clonotype originated in a boy under 18 in good health and CMV-seronegative. This chain joins TRBV7-6 and TRBJ2-1; TRBD2 might be the D (6 bases). Sequencing input: PBMCs. The CDR3 reads CASTPSEVGLGEQFF. The CDR3 bases are TGTGCCAGCACTCCTTCGGAGGTGGGACTGGGTGAGCAGTTCTTC. Filled out from reference TRBV7-6 and TRBJ2-1, the complete variable domain reads GAGVSQSPRYKVTKRGQDVALRCDPISGHVSLYWYRQALGQGPEFLTYFNYEAQQDKSGLPNDRFSAERPEGSISTLTIQRTEQRDSAMYRCASTPSEVGLGEQFFGPGTRLTVL.